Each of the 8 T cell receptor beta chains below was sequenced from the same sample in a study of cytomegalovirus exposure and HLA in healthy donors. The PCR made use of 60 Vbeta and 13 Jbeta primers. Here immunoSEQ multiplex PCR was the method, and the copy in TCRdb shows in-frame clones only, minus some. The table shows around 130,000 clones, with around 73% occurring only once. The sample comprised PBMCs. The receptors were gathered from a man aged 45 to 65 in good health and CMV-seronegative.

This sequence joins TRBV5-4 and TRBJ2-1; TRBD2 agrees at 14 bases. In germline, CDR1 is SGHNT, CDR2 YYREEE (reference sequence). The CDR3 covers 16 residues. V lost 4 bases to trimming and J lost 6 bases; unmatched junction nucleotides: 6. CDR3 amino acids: CASSTATSGRGNEQFF. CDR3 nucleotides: TGTGCCAGCAGCACGGCGACTAGCGGGAGGGGCAATGAGCAGTTCTTC. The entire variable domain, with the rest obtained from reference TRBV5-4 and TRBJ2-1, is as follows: ETGVTQSPTHLIKTRGQQVTLRCSSQSGHNTVSWYQQALGQGPQFIFQYYREEENGRGNFPPRFSGLQFPNYSSELNVNALELDDSALYLCASSTATSGRGNEQFFGPGTRLTVL.

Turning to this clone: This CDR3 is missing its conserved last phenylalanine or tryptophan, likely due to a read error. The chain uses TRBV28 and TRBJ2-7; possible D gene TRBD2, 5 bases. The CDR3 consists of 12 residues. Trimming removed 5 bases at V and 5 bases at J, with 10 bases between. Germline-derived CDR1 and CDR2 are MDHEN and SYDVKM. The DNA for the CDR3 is TGTGCCAGCAGTCCTGACTATAACGAGCAGTACCTC. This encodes CASSPDYNEQYL.

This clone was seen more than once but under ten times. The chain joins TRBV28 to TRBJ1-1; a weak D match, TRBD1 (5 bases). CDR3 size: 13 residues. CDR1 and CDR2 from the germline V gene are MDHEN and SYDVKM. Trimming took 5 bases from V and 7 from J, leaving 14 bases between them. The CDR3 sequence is CASSLTLDSEAFF. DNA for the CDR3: TGTGCCAGCAGTCTGACCTTAGACAGTGAAGCTTTCTTT.

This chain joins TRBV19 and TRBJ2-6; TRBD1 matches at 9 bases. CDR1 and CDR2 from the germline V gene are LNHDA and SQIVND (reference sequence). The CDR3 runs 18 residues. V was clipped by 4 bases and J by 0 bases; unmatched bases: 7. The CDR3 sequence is CASSSGGTGTSGANVLTF. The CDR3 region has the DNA TGTGCCAGTAGTAGTGGAGGGACAGGGACCTCTGGGGCCAACGTCCTGACTTTC. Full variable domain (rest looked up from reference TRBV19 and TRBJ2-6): DGGITQSPKYLFRKEGQNVTLSCEQNLNHDAMYWYRQDPGQGLRLIYYSQIVNDFQKGDIAEGYSVSREKKESFPLTVTSAQKNPTAFYLCASSSGGTGTSGANVLTFGAGSRLTVL.

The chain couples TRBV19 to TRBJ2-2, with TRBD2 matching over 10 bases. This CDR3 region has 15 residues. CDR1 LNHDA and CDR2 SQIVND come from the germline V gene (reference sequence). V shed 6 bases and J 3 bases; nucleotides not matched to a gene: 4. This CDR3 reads CASRTSGIDTGELFF. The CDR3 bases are TGTGCCAGTAGAACTAGCGGGATCGACACCGGGGAGCTGTTTTTT. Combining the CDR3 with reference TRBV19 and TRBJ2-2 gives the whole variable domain DGGITQSPKYLFRKEGQNVTLSCEQNLNHDAMYWYRQDPGQGLRLIYYSQIVNDFQKGDIAEGYSVSREKKESFPLTVTSAQKNPTAFYLCASRTSGIDTGELFFGEGSRLTVL.

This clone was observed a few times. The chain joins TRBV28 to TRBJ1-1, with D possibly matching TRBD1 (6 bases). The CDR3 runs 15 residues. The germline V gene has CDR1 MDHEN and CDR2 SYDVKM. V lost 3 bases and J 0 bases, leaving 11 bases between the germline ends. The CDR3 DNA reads TGTGCCAGCAGTTTTCAGGGGCTAATGAACACTGAAGCTTTCTTT. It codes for CASSFQGLMNTEAFF.

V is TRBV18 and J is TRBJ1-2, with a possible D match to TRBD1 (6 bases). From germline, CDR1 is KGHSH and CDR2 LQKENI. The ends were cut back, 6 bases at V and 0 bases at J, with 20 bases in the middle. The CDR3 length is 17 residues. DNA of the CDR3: TGTGCCAGCTCCCGACAGGACCATATACGGTCTAACTATGGCTACACCTTC. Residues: CASSRQDHIRSNYGYTF.

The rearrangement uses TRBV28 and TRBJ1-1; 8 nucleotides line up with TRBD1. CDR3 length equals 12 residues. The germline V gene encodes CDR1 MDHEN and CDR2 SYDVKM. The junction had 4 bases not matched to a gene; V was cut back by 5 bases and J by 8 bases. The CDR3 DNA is TGTGCCAGCAGTCTCGGACAGGGAGAAGCTTTCTTT. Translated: CASSLGQGEAFF.